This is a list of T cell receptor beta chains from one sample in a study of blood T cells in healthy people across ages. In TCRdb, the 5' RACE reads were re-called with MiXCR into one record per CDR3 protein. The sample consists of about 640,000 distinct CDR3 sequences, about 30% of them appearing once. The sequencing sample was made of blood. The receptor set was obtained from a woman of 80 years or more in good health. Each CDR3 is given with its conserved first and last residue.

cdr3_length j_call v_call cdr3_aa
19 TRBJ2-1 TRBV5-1 CASSWPGLAGGSSYNEQFF
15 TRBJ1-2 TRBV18 CASALRPLTGDGYTF
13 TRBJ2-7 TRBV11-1 CASSLGLEREQYF
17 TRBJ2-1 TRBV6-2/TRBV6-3 CASSYYQMTGVPPEQFF
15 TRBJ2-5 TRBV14 CASSSWTGLQETQYF
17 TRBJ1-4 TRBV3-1 CASSQEGKAGANEKLFF
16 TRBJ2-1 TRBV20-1 CSARDPTSGANNEQFF
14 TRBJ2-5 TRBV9 CASSVETGRETQYF
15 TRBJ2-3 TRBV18 CTSSPNQGLADTQYF
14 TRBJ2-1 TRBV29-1 CSVTDAGSYNEQFF
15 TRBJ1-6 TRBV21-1 CASSPWGQGTSPLHF
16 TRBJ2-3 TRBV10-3 CAISLNTGLGTDTQYF
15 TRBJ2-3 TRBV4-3 CASSPGLAGSDTQYF
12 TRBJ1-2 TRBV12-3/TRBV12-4 CASTPGNYGYTF
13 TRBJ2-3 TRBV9 CASSVPGADTQYF
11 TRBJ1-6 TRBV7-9 CASSSGSPLHF
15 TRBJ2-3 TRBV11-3 CASSLEGSGTDTQYF
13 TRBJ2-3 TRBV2 CASSGGEGGVLYF
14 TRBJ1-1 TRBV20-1 CSAEGGRGRTEAFF
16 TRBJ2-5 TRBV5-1 CASSGLLSPGQETQYF
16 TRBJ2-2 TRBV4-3 CASSQNRGGTTGELFF
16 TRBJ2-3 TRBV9 CASSYDSGRFPDTQYF
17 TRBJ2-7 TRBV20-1 CSAMRGADPIFSYEQYF
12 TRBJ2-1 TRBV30 CAWSGLSNEQFF
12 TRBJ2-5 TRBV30 CAWSTGTETQYF
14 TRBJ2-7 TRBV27 CASRPDRISYEQYF
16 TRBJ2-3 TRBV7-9 CASTESGEAPGDTQYF
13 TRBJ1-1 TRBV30 CAWSRLVNTEAFF
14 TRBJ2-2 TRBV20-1 CSALPGHNTGELFF
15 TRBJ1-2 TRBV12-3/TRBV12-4 CASSHRRTGTYGYTF
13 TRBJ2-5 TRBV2 CASSVSRKETQYF
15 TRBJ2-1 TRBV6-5 CASSYSRARDNEQFF
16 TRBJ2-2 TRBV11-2 CASSLELAGDTGELFF
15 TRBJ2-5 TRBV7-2 CASSLLGRIEETQYF
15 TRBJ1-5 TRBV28 CATYGNMNSNQPQHF
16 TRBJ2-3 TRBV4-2 CASSSLLGTGVDTQYF
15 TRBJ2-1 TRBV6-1 CATGWDRGAYNEQFF
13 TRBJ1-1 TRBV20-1 CSATDRVATEAFF
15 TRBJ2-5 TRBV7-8 CASLLLVGFQETQYF
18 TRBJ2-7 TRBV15 CATSRGPIAGGVCNEQYF
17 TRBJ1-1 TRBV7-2 CASSRGPFPGQGREAFF
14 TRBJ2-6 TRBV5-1 CASSLSNSGNVLTF